What follows are 23 T cell receptor beta chains derived from one specimen sequenced in a study of vaccination and CD4 T cells after COVID-19. Sequenced with the Oncomine TCR Beta short-read assay was DNA taken from cultured CD4+ T cells. TCRdb independently ran MiXCR on the PCR reads; one entry per CDR3 protein. The sample consists of under 4,000 distinct CDR3 sequences, 32% of them appearing once. These receptors have no known antigen. Documented treatment: roughly ten-day PBMC culture with coronavirus spike peptide pools or control peptides (ViraFEST assay). Input material: CD4+ T cells from blood, cultured in vitro. Source of these receptors: a human donor who had recovered from COVID-19.

This clonotype was picked up a small number of times. The J gene is TRBJ1-2, the V gene TRBV5-3, with D tentatively TRBD1 (5 bases). TRBV5-3 is filed as an ORF, its function uncertain. The V end lost 2 bases, the J end lost 0 bases, and 8 bases lay between the germline ends. This CDR3 is 14 amino acids long. CDR3 residues: CARSFREANYGYTF. The DNA of the CDR3 is TGTGCCAGAAGCTTCAGGGAAGCTAACTATGGCTACACCTTC.

This rearrangement joins TRBV6-1 to TRBJ2-1; 10 nucleotides agree with TRBD2. V shed 5 bases, J shed 7 bases, and the junction held 11 bases outside the gene matches. The CDR3 runs 16 residues. Germline V gene sequence: CDR1 MNHNS, CDR2 SASEGT. Here the CDR3 DNA reads TGTGCCAGCAGTCGTACTAGCGGGACCCTCGAGAATGAGCAGTTCTTC. Its protein is CASSRTSGTLENEQFF.

A remark on this clonotype: One end of the junction is discordant with germline, which a read error may explain. The chain carries TRBV6-1 and TRBJ2-2, with 11 bases lining up with TRBD1. This CDR3 spans 16 amino acids. Germline values: CDR1 MNHNS, CDR2 SASEGT. Written as DNA, the CDR3 is TGTGTCAGCAGGCGCGGGACAGGGGGTGACACCGGGGAGCTGTTTTTT. This encodes CVSRRGTGGDTGELFF.

The genes are TRBV10-3 and TRBJ2-6; unclear D gene. The germline V gene has CDR1 ENHRY and CDR2 SYGVKD. The CDR3 has 14 amino acids. The V end lost 8 bases, the J end lost 4 bases, and 12 bases lay between the germline ends. This chain's CDR3 is CAILETRGANVLTF. The CDR3, as DNA: TGTGCCATCCTAGAGACACGAGGGGCCAACGTCCTGACTTTC.

The gene calls are TRBV6-1 and TRBJ2-4; D is ambiguous. The germline V and J ends were trimmed by 6 bases and 0 bases, with 18 bases remaining between them. The CDR3 is made up of 17 amino acids. The germline V gene encodes CDR1 MNHNS and CDR2 SASEGT. CDR3 bases: TGTGCCAGCAGCCCCCTGTCCACTAACGCAGCCAAAAACATTCAGTACTTC. Translated, it gives CASSPLSTNAAKNIQYF.

The chain carries TRBV2 and TRBJ2-1, with a tentative D call TRBD1 (5 bases). Germline values: CDR1 SNHLY, CDR2 FYNNEI. Trimming stripped 7 bases from V and 4 bases from J, with 11 bases between. The CDR3 totals 13 residues. Here the CDR3 reads CASKARVYNEQFF. The DNA for the CDR3 is TGTGCCAGCAAAGCCAGGGTTTACAATGAGCAGTTCTTC.

V gene TRBV2 combines with J gene TRBJ1-5; TRBD1 is a possible D gene (5 bases). V lost 5 bases, J lost 1 base, and 9 bases lay in between. The CDR3 consists of 14 residues. Germline loops: CDR1 SNHLY, CDR2 FYNNEI. DNA for the CDR3: TGTGCCAGCAGTTGGGGACGAAGCAATCAGCCCCAGCATTTT. Its protein product is CASSWGRSNQPQHF.

This clonotype has more than one count but fewer than ten. This chain connects TRBV27 to TRBJ1-4, with TRBD1 matching over 7 bases. The germline CDR1 and CDR2 sequences are MNHEY and SMNVEV (reference sequence). Germline trimming cut 7 bases from V and 7 bases from J; bases unmatched to any gene: 9. This CDR3 has 14 amino acids. The CDR3 spells CASKQGVLGEKLFF. CDR3 nucleotide sequence: TGTGCCAGCAAGCAGGGGGTGTTGGGTGAAAAACTGTTTTTT. Together with reference TRBV27 and TRBJ1-4, the CDR3 gives the full variable domain: EAQVTQNPRYLITVTGKKLTVTCSQNMNHEYMSWYRQDPGLGLRQIYYSMNVEVTDKGDVPEGYKVSRKEKRNFPLILESPSPNQTSLYFCASKQGVLGEKLFFGSGTQLSVL.

This clonotype was observed a few times. The chain uses TRBV20-1 and TRBJ2-1; the D gene is possibly TRBD2 (6 bases). The germline V gene encodes CDR1 DFQATT and CDR2 SNEGSKA (reference sequence). CDR3 size: 13 residues. V shed 7 bases and J shed 5 bases, with 15 bases lying between them. The CDR3 protein is CSGMGGSNNEQFF. The CDR3 DNA reads as TGCAGTGGGATGGGGGGTAGCAACAATGAGCAGTTCTTC.

J is TRBJ1-5 and V is TRBV5-4; 8 bases agree with TRBD1. Unmatched junction bases numbered 8, after V lost 3 bases and J lost 3 bases. The germline gives CDR1 SGHNT, CDR2 YYREEE (reference sequence). The CDR3 length is 16 residues. CDR3 DNA: TGTGCCAGCAGCTGGGCGATGGACAGGGACAATCAGCCCCAGCATTTT. Encoded protein: CASSWAMDRDNQPQHF.

In its sample, this clonotype was seen a few times. The genes are TRBV2 and TRBJ1-3; D might be TRBD1 (5 bases). The CDR3 runs to 17 residues. Germline V gene lookup returns CDR1 SNHLY and CDR2 FYNNEI. The V gene lost 1 base and the J gene lost 3 bases, with 16 bases spanning the gap. CDR3 sequence (DNA): TGTGCCAGCAGTGAAGAGGAGGGGACCCGAATTGGAAACACCATATATTTT. Protein sequence: CASSEEEGTRIGNTIYF.

This clonotype was counted a few times. The chain employs TRBV6-1 and TRBJ2-2, with 7 bases that match TRBD1. The CDR3 runs to 14 residues. Germline V CDR1 and CDR2: MNHNS, SASEGT. Trimming removed 7 bases from V and 4 bases from J; junction bases left unmatched: 6. Written as DNA, the CDR3 is TGTGCCAGCAAGATTACAGGGGCCACCGGGGAGCTGTTTTTT. It specifies CASKITGATGELFF.

This clonotype is classed as medium-sized. This rearrangement joins TRBV6-1 to TRBJ1-2; 7 bases fit TRBD1. Germline lookup yields CDR1 MNHNS and CDR2 SASEGT. V trimming: 6 bases; J trimming: 6 bases; junction bases outside the gene matches: 7. The CDR3 has 13 residues. The CDR3 bases are TGTGCCAGCAGAAGCACAGGGGCCAATGGCTACACCTTC. This codes for CASRSTGANGYTF.

The chain is built from TRBV2 and TRBJ1-1; D gene uncertain. This CDR3 comprises 14 residues. The V end lost 2 bases, the J end lost 1 base, and 8 bases lay between the germline ends. The germline gives CDR1 SNHLY, CDR2 FYNNEI. Here the CDR3 reads CASSERMGNTEAFF. CDR3 coding DNA: TGTGCCAGCAGTGAAAGGATGGGGAACACTGAAGCTTTCTTT.

V gene TRBV6-5 combines with J gene TRBJ1-6, with D possibly matching TRBD1 (5 bases). The CDR3 contains 16 residues. From germline, CDR1 is MNHEY and CDR2 SVGAGI. The ends were cut back, 4 bases at V and 2 bases at J, with 12 bases in the middle. The CDR3 loop is CASSFRERTYNSPLHF. DNA for the CDR3: TGTGCCAGCAGTTTCAGGGAAAGGACCTATAATTCACCCCTCCACTTT.

This chain connects TRBV5-6 to TRBJ1-5; D ambiguous. This CDR3 is 13 amino acids long. Trimming took off 1 base at V and 6 bases at J, with 8 bases between the two ends. CDR1 SGHDT and CDR2 YYEEEE come from the germline V gene. The CDR3 nucleotides are TGTGCCAGCAGCTTGAGAAGGGTTCAGCCCCAGCATTTT. It specifies CASSLRRVQPQHF. The whole variable domain, remainder taken from reference TRBV5-6 and TRBJ1-5, is DAGVTQSPTHLIKTRGQQVTLRCSPKSGHDTVSWYQQALGQGPQFIFQYYEEEERQRGNFPDRFSGHQFPNYSSELNVNALLLGDSALYLCASSLRRVQPQHFGDGTRLSIL.

The chain is built from TRBV11-2 and TRBJ2-7; TRBD2 might be the D (6 bases). The CDR3 has 15 amino acids. CDR1 is SGHAT, CDR2 FQNNGV, per germline. V lost 4 bases, J lost 0 bases, and 13 bases lay in between. For the CDR3, the DNA is TGTGCCAGCAGCTCGGGACTGAGGCGCTCCTACGAGCAGTACTTC. Its translation: CASSSGLRRSYEQYF.

This sequence joins TRBV4-1 and TRBJ2-3; D is unclear. Germline V gene data show CDR1 as MGHRA and CDR2 as YSYEKL. Deletions cut 0 bases from V and 2 bases from J, with 12 bases between. The CDR3 sequence is 16 residues long. The CDR3, as DNA: TGCGCCAGCAGCCAAGATGTCGAGGCCATCACAGATACGCAGTATTTT. This translates into CASSQDVEAITDTQYF.

The gene calls are TRBV12-3 or TRBV12-4 and TRBJ1-1; weak D call: TRBD1 (5 bases). The CDR3 contains 14 residues. V lost 2 bases to trimming and J lost 3 bases, with 10 bases between them. Written as DNA, the CDR3 is TGTGCCAGCAGTTTACAGGGTTCTTACACTGAAGCTTTCTTT. Its protein is CASSLQGSYTEAFF.

Written as DNA, the CDR3 is TGCAGTGCTAGAGTGGGGCGGGGGGGCCTAACAGATACGCAGTATTTT. Its translation is CSARVGRGGLTDTQYF. This rearrangement joins TRBV20-1 to TRBJ2-3; 9 bases fit TRBD2. This CDR3 has 16 amino acids. CDR1 and CDR2 (germline): DFQATT, SNEGSKA (reference sequence). V lost 1 base to trimming and J lost 3 bases; unmatched junction nucleotides: 8.

A note on this clonotype: A much larger clone is a single base away; this may be a read error. The chain is built from TRBV7-9 and TRBJ2-7; D is tentatively TRBD1 or TRBD2 (5 bases each). From germline, CDR1 is SEHNR and CDR2 FQNEAQ (reference sequence). This CDR3 region has 15 residues. The CDR3 nucleotides are TGTGCCGGCAGCTGGGACCTACGAGGGGACTACGAGCAGTACTTC. Its protein product is CAGSWDLRGDYEQYF.

The V gene is TRBV2, the J gene TRBJ1-2; unclear D gene. Trimming pared 4 bases from V and 2 bases from J, leaving 8 bases between. The CDR3 consists of 13 residues. CDR1 SNHLY and CDR2 FYNNEI come from the germline V gene. CDR3: CASSGVGNYGYTF. In DNA, the CDR3 is TGTGCCAGCAGTGGAGTGGGGAACTATGGCTACACCTTC.

The chain is built from TRBV20-1 and TRBJ1-1; 8 positions match TRBD1. CDR1 is DFQATT and CDR2 is SNEGSKA in the germline V gene (reference sequence). V lost 4 bases to trimming and J lost 7 bases; unmatched junction nucleotides: 11. The CDR3 covers 14 residues. The CDR3 coding sequence is TGCAGTGCTATGCAGGGGGCGCGTATAAATGAAGCTTTCTTT. It yields the protein CSAMQGARINEAFF.